These T cell receptor beta chains were read from a single sample in a study of blood T cell repertoires in COVID-19. Profiling relied on immunoSEQ multiplex PCR, and the TCRdb table lists in-frame clones only, not all of them. The sample lists roughly 280,000 clones, about 88% occurring once. Sequenced sample: peripheral blood. The receptors stem from a young woman with COVID-19, enrolled during active disease. CDR3s include the opening cysteine and the closing phenylalanine or tryptophan. Each record gives: J gene, V gene, clone size, D gene, CDR3 protein, CDR3 DNA. A D gene is named only where the DNA matches it firmly. Size is omitted from some rows. Given values are once, few, many or a class for expanded clones.

j_call: TRBJ2-5; v_call: TRBV30; clone_size: once; d_call: TRBD2; cdr3_aa: CAWTGGRAVQTQYF; cdr3_nt: TGTGCCTGGACGGGCGGGAGGGCCGTCCAGACCCAGTACTTC
j_call: TRBJ1-4; v_call: TRBV7-2; clone_size: .; d_call: .; cdr3_aa: CASSFGGANEKLFF; cdr3_nt: TGTGCCAGCAGCTTTGGGGGCGCCAATGAAAAACTGTTTTTT
j_call: TRBJ2-1; v_call: TRBV12-5; clone_size: .; d_call: TRBD2; cdr3_aa: CASAAGDIQWNEQFF; cdr3_nt: TGTGCTAGTGCGGCGGGAGATATACAGTGGAATGAGCAGTTCTTC
j_call: TRBJ2-7; v_call: TRBV7-3; clone_size: .; d_call: .; cdr3_aa: CASSLGGTPRLYEQYF; cdr3_nt: TGTGCCAGCAGCTTGGGCGGGACTCCCCGACTCTACGAGCAGTACTTC
j_call: TRBJ2-7; v_call: TRBV10-3; clone_size: .; d_call: TRBD2; cdr3_aa: CAVKRDSRDEQYF; cdr3_nt: TGTGCCGTCAAGCGGGATAGTCGGGACGAGCAGTACTTC
j_call: TRBJ2-1; v_call: TRBV7-9; clone_size: .; d_call: .; cdr3_aa: CASSLVGTNNEQFF; cdr3_nt: TGTGCCAGCAGCTTAGTTGGTACAAACAATGAGCAGTTCTTC
j_call: TRBJ1-5; v_call: TRBV19; clone_size: .; d_call: .; cdr3_aa: CASNPGGGNNQPQHF; cdr3_nt: TGTGCCAGCAACCCGGGAGGGGGAAACAATCAGCCCCAGCATTTT
j_call: TRBJ2-5; v_call: TRBV28; clone_size: once; d_call: TRBD2; cdr3_aa: CASSFPGTRSAETQYF; cdr3_nt: TGTGCCAGCAGTTTTCCCGGGACTAGAAGTGCAGAGACCCAGTACTTC
j_call: TRBJ2-2; v_call: TRBV19; clone_size: .; d_call: .; cdr3_aa: CASRDPWGRSNTGELFF; cdr3_nt: TGTGCCAGTAGAGACCCTTGGGGGAGGTCGAACACCGGGGAGCTGTTTTTT
j_call: TRBJ1-1; v_call: TRBV9; clone_size: .; d_call: .; cdr3_aa: CASSVATDIMNTEAFF; cdr3_nt: TGTGCCAGCAGCGTAGCAACAGATATAATGAACACTGAAGCTTTCTTT
j_call: TRBJ2-4; v_call: TRBV30; clone_size: .; d_call: .; cdr3_aa: CAWSGSLTGIKNIQYF; cdr3_nt: TGTGCCTGGAGCGGCTCACTAACAGGGATCAAAAACATTCAGTACTTC
j_call: TRBJ1-2; v_call: TRBV12-3/TRBV12-4; clone_size: .; d_call: .; cdr3_aa: CASSLGGNGGYTF; cdr3_nt: TGTGCCAGCAGTTTGGGAGGGAATGGTGGCTACACCTTC
j_call: TRBJ2-1; v_call: TRBV5-1; clone_size: .; d_call: TRBD2; cdr3_aa: CASMSTSGDNEQFF; cdr3_nt: TGCGCCAGCATGAGTACTAGCGGCGACAATGAGCAGTTCTTC
j_call: TRBJ2-7; v_call: TRBV20-1; clone_size: .; d_call: TRBD1; cdr3_aa: CSADGTAEQYF; cdr3_nt: TGCAGTGCCGACGGGACAGCCGAGCAGTACTTC